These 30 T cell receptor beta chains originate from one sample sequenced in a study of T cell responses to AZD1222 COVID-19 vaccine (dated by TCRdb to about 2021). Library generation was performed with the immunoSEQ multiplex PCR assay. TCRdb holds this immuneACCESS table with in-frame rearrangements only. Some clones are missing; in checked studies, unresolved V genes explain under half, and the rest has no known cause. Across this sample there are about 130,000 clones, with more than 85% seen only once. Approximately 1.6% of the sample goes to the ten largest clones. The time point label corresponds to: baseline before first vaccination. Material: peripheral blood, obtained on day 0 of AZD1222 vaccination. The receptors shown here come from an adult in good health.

In nucleotides, the CDR3 is TGCGCCAGCAGCCAAGACTGGACAGCGGGGATTGGCTACACCTTC. Translation: CASSQDWTAGIGYTF. The V and J genes are TRBV4-3 and TRBJ1-2; tentative D call: TRBD1 (6 bases). V shed 0 bases and J shed 7 bases, with 15 bases lying between them. The germline CDR1 and CDR2 sequences are LGHNA and YSLEER. There are 15 residues in the CDR3.

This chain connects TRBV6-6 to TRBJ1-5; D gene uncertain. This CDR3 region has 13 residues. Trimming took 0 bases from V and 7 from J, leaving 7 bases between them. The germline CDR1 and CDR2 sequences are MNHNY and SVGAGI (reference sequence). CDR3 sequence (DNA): TGTGCCAGCAGTTACTCCGCTAGGCAGCCCCAGCATTTT. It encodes CASSYSARQPQHF.

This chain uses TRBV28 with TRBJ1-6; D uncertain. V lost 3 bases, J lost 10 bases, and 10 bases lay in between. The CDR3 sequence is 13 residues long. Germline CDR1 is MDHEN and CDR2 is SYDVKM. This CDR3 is CASSLMRKSPLHF. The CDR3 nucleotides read TGTGCCAGCAGTTTGATGCGGAAGTCACCCCTCCACTTT.

The CDR3 spells CASSQAVAADTQYF. In nucleotides, the CDR3 is TGTGCCAGCAGCCAAGCGGTAGCCGCAGATACGCAGTATTTT. V usage is TRBV3-1 (or the pseudogene TRBV3-2) and J usage is TRBJ2-3; no clear D. Trimming removed 1 base from V and 4 bases from J, with 9 bases in between. Germline V gives CDR1 LGHDT, CDR2 YNNKEL (reference sequence). The CDR3 contains 14 residues.

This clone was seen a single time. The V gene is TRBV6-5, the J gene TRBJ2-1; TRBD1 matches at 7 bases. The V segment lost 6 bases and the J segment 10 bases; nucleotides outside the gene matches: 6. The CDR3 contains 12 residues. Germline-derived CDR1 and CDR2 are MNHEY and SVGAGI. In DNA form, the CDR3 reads TGTGCCAGCAGATACAGGGGCGAGGAGCAGTTCTTC. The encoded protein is CASRYRGEEQFF.

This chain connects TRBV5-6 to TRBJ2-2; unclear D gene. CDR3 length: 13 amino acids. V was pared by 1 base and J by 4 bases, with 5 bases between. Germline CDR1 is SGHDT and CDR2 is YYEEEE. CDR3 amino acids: CASSLRPTGELFF. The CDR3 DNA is TGTGCCAGCAGCTTGCGGCCCACCGGGGAGCTGTTTTTT.

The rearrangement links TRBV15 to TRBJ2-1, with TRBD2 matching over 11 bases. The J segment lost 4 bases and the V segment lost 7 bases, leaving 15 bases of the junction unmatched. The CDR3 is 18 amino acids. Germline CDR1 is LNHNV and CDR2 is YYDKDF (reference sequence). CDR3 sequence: CATTGTSGQPNLYNEQFF. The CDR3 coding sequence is TGTGCCACCACCGGGACTAGCGGACAACCAAACTTGTACAATGAGCAGTTCTTC.

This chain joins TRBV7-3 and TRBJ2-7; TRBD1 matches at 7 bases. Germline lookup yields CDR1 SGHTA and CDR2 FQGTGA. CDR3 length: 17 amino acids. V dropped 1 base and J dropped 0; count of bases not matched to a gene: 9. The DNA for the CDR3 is TGTGCCAGCAGCTTAAGTAAAGGGGGCATTAGCTCCTACGAGCAGTACTTC. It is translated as CASSLSKGGISSYEQYF.

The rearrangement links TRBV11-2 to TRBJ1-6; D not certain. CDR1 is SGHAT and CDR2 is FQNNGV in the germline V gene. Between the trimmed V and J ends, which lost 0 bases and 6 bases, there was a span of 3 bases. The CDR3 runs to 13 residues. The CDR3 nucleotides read TGTGCCAGCAGCTTAGAAGCTAATTCACCCCTCCACTTT. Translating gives CASSLEANSPLHF.

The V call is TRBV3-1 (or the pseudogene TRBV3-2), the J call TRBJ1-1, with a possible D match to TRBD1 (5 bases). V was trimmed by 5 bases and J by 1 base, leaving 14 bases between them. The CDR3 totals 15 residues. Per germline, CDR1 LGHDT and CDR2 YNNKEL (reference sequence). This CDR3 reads CASSTTEGRNTEAFF. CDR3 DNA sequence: TGTGCCAGCAGCACCACCGAGGGGAGGAACACTGAAGCTTTCTTT.

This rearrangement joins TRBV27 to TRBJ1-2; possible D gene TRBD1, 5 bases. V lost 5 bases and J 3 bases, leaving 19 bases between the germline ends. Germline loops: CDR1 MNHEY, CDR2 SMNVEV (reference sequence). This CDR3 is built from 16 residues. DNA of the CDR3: TGTGCCAGCAGTCTCATCCCTTTACAGGACCACTATGGCTACACCTTC. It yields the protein CASSLIPLQDHYGYTF.

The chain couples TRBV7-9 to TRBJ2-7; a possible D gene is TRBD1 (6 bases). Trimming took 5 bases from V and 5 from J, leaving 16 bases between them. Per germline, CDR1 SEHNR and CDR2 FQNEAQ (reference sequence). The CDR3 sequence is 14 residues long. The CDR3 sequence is CASSQFTGNDEQYF. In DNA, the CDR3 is TGTGCCAGCAGCCAATTCACAGGGAACGACGAGCAGTACTTC.

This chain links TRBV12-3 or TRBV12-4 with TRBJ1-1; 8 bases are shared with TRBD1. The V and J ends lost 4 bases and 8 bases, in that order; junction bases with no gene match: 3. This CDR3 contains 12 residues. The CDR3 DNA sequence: TGTGCCAGCAGTTCTCGGGACAGGGAAGCTTTCTTT. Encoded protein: CASSSRDREAFF.

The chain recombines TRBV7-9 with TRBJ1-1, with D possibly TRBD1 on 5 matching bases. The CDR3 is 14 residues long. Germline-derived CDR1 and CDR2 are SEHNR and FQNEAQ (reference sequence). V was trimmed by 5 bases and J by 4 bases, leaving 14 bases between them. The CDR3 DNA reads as TGTGCCAGCAGCCCCCGACAGTTATCCACTGAAGCTTTCTTT. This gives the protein CASSPRQLSTEAFF. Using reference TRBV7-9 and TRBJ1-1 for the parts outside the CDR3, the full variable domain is DTGVSQNPRHKITKRGQNVTFRCDPISEHNRLYWYRQTLGQGPEFLTYFQNEAQLEKSRLLSDRFSAERPKGSFSTLEIQRTEQGDSAMYLCASSPRQLSTEAFFGQGTRLTVV.

In DNA, the CDR3 is TGTGCCAGCAGCCCCTCCTCTCAACAGGGCTCCTACGAGCAGTACTTC. This encodes CASSPSSQQGSYEQYF. This rearrangement joins TRBV3-1 (or the pseudogene TRBV3-2) to TRBJ2-7; a possible D gene is TRBD1 (6 bases). CDR3 length equals 16 residues. CDR1 and CDR2 (germline): LGHDT, YNNKEL (reference sequence). V was pared by 4 bases and J by 0 bases, with 16 bases between.

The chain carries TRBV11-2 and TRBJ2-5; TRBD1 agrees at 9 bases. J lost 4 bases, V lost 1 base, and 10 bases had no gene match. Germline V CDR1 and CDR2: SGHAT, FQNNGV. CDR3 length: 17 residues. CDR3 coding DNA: TGTGCCAGCAGCTTAGCCCTAGGGTCGGACAGGGGAGAGACCCAGTACTTC. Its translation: CASSLALGSDRGETQYF.

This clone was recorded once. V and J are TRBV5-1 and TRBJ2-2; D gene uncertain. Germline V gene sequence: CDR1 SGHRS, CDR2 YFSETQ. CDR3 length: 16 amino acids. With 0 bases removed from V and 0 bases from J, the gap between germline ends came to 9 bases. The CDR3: CASSLAVLTNTGELFF. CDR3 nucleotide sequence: TGCGCCAGCAGCTTGGCGGTTCTAACGAACACCGGGGAGCTGTTTTTT.

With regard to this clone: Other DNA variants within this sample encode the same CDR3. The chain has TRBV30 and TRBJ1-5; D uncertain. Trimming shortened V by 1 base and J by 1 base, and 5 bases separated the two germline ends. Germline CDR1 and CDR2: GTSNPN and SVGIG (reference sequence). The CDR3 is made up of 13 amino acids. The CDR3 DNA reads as TGTGCCTGGAGTGACGGAAGCAATCAGCCCCAGCATTTT. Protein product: CAWSDGSNQPQHF.

The DNA of the CDR3 is TGTGCCAGCAGTTACGACCGACAAGGGGGGTTGGGCTACACCTTC. Protein sequence: CASSYDRQGGLGYTF. The rearrangement links TRBV28 to TRBJ1-2; tentatively, D is TRBD1 (6 bases). Germline V gives CDR1 MDHEN, CDR2 SYDVKM. V lost 4 bases and J lost 8, with 20 bases in between. This CDR3 is built from 15 residues.

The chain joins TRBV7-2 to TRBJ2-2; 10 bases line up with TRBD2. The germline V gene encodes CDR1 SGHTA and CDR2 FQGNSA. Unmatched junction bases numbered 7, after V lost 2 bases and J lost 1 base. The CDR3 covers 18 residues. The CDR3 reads CASSLFYSGRGNTGELFF. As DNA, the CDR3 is TGTGCCAGCAGCTTATTTTACAGCGGGAGGGGGAACACCGGGGAGCTGTTTTTT.

The CDR3 DNA follows: TGTGCCAGCAGCGTAGCTCTCGGCTATTCTGGGGCCAACGTCCTGACTTTC. This encodes CASSVALGYSGANVLTF. V gene TRBV9 combines with J gene TRBJ2-6, with D uncertain. Germline values: CDR1 SGDLS, CDR2 YYNGEE. CDR3 length: 17 amino acids. V was clipped by 0 bases and J by 1 base, with 11 bases between them.

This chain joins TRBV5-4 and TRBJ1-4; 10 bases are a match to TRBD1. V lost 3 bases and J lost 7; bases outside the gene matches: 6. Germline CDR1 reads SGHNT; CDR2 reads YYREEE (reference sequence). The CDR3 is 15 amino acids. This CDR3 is CASSSSGTGVEKLFF. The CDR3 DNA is TGTGCCAGCAGCTCCTCCGGGACAGGGGTTGAAAAACTGTTTTTT.

CDR3 in DNA: TGTGCCAGCAGCCAAGTCTCTGGGGCCAACGTCCTGACTTTC. This codes for CASSQVSGANVLTF. The V and J genes are TRBV3-1 (or the pseudogene TRBV3-2) and TRBJ2-6; D ambiguous. CDR3 length equals 14 residues. CDR1 is LGHDT and CDR2 is YNNKEL in the germline V gene (reference sequence). V was trimmed by 1 base and J by 0 bases, leaving 1 base between them.

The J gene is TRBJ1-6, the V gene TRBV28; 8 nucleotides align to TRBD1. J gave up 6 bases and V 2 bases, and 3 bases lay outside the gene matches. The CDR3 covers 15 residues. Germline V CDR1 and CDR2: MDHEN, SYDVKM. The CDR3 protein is CASSLAGQANSPLHF. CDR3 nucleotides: TGTGCCAGCAGTTTAGCGGGACAGGCTAATTCACCCCTCCACTTT.

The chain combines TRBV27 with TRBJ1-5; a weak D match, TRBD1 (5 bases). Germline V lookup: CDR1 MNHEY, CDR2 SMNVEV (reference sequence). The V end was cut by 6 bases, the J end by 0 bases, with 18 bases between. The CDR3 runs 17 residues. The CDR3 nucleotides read TGTGCCAGCAGCTACGAGGGGCCCCCATATAGCAATCAGCCCCAGCATTTT. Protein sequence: CASSYEGPPYSNQPQHF.

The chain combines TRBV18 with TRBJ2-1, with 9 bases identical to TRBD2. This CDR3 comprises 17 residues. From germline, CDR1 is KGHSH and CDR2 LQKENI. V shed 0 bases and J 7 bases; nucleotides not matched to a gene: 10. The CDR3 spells CASSPPPSGVRLNEQFF. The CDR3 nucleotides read TGTGCCAGCTCACCACCTCCTAGCGGGGTGCGGTTAAATGAGCAGTTCTTC.

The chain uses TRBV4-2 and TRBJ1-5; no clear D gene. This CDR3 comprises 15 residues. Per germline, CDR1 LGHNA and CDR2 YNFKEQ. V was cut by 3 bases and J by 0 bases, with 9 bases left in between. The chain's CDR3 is CASSHVIYSNQPQHF. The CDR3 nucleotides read TGTGCCAGCAGCCACGTCATTTATAGCAATCAGCCCCAGCATTTT.

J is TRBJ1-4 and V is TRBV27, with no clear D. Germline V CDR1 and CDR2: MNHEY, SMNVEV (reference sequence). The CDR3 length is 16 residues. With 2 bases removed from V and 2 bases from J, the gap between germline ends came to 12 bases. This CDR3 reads CASSLTVAVTNEKLFF. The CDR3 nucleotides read TGTGCCAGCAGTTTAACCGTGGCTGTTACTAATGAAAAACTGTTTTTT.

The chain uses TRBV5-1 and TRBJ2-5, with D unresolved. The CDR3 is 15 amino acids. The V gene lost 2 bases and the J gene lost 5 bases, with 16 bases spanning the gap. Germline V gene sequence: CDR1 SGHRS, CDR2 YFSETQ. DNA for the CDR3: TGCGCCAGCAGCTTTCGGAGTGGGGAAGCGGAGACCCAGTACTTC. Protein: CASSFRSGEAETQYF.

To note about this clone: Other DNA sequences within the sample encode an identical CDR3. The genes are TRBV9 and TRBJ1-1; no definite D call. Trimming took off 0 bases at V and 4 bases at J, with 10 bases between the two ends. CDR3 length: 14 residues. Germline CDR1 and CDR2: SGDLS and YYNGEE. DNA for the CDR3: TGTGCCAGCAGCGTAGGTGGGGTCGGCACTGAAGCTTTCTTT. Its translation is CASSVGGVGTEAFF.